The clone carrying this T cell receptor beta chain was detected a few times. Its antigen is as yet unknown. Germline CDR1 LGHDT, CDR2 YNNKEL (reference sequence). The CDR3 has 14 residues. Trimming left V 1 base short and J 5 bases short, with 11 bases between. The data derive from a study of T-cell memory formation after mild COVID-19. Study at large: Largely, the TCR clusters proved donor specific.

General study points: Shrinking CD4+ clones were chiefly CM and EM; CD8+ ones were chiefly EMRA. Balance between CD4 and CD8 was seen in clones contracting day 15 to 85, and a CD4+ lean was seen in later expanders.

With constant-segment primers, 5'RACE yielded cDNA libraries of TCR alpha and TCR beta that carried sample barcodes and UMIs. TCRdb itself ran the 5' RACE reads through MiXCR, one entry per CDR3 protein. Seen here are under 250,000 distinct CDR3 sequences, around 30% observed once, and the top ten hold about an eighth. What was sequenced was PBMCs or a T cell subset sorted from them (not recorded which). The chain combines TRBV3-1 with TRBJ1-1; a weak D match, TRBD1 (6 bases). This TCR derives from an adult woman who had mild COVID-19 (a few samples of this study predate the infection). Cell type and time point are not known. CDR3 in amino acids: CASSQGPRGTEAFF. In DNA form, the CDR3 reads TGTGCCAGCAGCCAAGGCCCGAGGGGGACTGAAGCTTTCTTT.